The entry that follows covers one TCR beta chain sequence. This clone appeared a single time. What antigen it recognizes has not been identified. This clone may be a read error of a much larger clone one base away. Other DNA sequences from this sample encode an identical CDR3 as well. The source of the sample is a study of shared clonotypes between healthy human individuals (dated by TCRdb to about 2020). Regarding the study in general: The cohort included a few men and a couple of women between 18 and 49 years of age. Per donor, three plates each were used for CD4 naive and CD4 memory, two for CD8 naive, and one for CD8 memory. Blood TCR repertoires of a handful of healthy adults were deeply sequenced to estimate repertoire size and the extent of clonotype sharing between individuals. Libraries were prepared and TCR repertoires were sequenced by different laboratories using diverse techniques, in order to increase sequencing depth and limit assay-specific biases. Leukapheresis yielded between about 0.9 and 8.9 billion PBMCs per donor.

The V end loses 6 bases and the J end loses 8 bases, and a stretch of 13 bases separates them. The CDR3 runs 12 residues from the cysteine to the phenylalanine. The DNA shown is the 36-base CDR3, in frame from base 1. Reading the germline V gene gives CDR1 SNHLY and CDR2 FYNNEI. Using the deep immunoSEQ assay, TCR CDR3 regions were amplified from genomic DNA by multiplex PCR. Genomic DNA extracted from each cell subset was distributed evenly over all wells of several immunoSEQ 96-well plates, and each plate served as one replicate. For sorted subsets, around 200 ng genomic DNA, equal to tens of thousands of T cell genomes, was loaded into each replicate PCR. The purified libraries were quantified using a Qubit 3.0 fluorometer, sized with a Bioanalyzer 2100, and then quantified again using the KAPA Library Quantification kit. Every immunoSEQ 96-well plate was sequenced on a separate single-read 150-cycle Illumina NextSeq 550 flow cell. As for the original processing: Because the immunoSEQ output held only junctional sequences and lacked quality scores, the filtering could not match the filtering applied to full-length reads. To assign V/J genes and CDR3, sequences were annotated against IMGT germline references using PyIR, a Python wrapper for IgBLAST v1.9. Reads were removed for weak V/J assignments (E-value above 1e-6), missing CDR3, stop codons, out-of-frame junctions, or ambiguous translated residues. V3J clonotypes were defined as sequences sharing an identical inferred V gene, J gene, and CDR3 amino acid sequence. Percentage overlap between repertoires was calculated by dividing the number of shared unique clonotypes by the size of the smaller repertoire. RTK rarefaction, the Chao1 estimator, and Recon v2.1 estimates of unobserved clonotypes were used to assess repertoire richness. For all TCRbeta clonotypes obtained by the gDNA method from a few donors, generation probabilities were computed with OLGA. What TCRdb holds here is the immuneACCESS table cut down to in-frame rearrangements. Part of the clones is not present; checked against another copy, under half of the missing clones reflect an unresolved V gene, and the others are unexplained. V, J and clone size reflect that table, while D and trimming were determined from the DNA. In all, the sample holds about 2 million clones, and 95% of those were seen once. The ten most abundant clones make up 0.13% of the sample.

Healthy HIV-negative adults with no recently reported acute infections or vaccinations were included as donors. Only Caucasian adults living in Nashville, Tennessee, USA were represented among the donors. Magnetic negative selection was used to enrich CD4+ T cells, after which naive cells were positively selected on CD45RA and the negative fraction became the memory subset. Blood was obtained by leukapheresis, after which PBMCs were separated by Ficoll-Histopaque density gradient centrifugation and cryopreserved in liquid nitrogen vapor phase. Purity and quantity of every magnetically sorted T cell population were checked by analytical flow cytometry. From each sorted fraction, genomic DNA was isolated and quantified by UV absorbance on a Nanodrop 2000c. Paper-wide results and their limitations: Roughly 5% of naive CD4, 3.5% of naive CD8, roughly 2.5% of memory CD4, and about 0.4% of memory CD8 clonotypes were shared across a few donors. Compared with non-shared clonotypes, the clonotypes found in all four sorted-subset donors had higher generation probabilities. Naive subsets generally had larger estimated clonotype richness than memory subsets. Pairwise subsampling indicated that sequencing depth was expected to affect the degree of clonotype sharing among donors. Because the study included only a small number of donors, the genetic and exposure-history diversity represented was limited. Sampling was limited to blood, and TCR repertoires in tissue likely differ from TCR repertoires in blood. Incomplete sequencing was indicated by rarefaction of sorted-subset datasets, despite the large sequencing depth.

The chain is made from TRBV2 and TRBJ1-2; perhaps TRBD1 is the D gene, with 5 bases matching. The sequence derives from a young man in good health. Sample: naive CD4+ T cells sorted from blood. This sample's cell subset or site label indicates: CD45RA+ positively selected. At the DNA level, the sequence is TGTGCCAGCAGCTCAACTCAGGGCGGCTACACCTTC. It encodes CASSSTQGGYTF.